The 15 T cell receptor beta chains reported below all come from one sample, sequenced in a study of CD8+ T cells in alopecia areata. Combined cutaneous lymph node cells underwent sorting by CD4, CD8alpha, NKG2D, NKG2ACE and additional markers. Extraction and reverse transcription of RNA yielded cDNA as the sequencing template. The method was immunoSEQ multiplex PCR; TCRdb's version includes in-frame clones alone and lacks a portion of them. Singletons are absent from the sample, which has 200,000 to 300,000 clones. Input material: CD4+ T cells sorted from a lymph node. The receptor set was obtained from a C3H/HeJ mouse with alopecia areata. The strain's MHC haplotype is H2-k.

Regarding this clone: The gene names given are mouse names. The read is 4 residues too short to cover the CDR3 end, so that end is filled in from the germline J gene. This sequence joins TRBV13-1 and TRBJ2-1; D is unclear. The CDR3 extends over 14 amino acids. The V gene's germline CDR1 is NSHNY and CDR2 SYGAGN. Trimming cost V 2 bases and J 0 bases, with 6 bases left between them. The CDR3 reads CASSEQNNYAEQFF. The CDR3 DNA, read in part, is TGTGCCAGCAGTGAACAAAATAACTATGCT.

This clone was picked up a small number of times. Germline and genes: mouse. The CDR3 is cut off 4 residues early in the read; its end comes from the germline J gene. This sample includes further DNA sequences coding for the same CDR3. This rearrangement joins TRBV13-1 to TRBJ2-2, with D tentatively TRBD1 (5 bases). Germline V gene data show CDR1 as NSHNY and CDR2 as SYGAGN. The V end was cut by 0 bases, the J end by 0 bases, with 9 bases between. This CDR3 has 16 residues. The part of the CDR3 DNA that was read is TGTGCCAGCAGTGATGCAGGGAGGGCAAACACCGGG. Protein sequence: CASSDAGRANTG. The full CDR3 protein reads CASSDAGRANTGQLYF.

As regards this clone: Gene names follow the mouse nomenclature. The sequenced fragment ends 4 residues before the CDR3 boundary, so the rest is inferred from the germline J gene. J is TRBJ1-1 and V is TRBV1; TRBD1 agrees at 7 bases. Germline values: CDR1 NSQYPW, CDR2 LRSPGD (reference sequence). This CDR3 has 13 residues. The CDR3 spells CTCSAERQGEVFF. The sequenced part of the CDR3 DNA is TGCACCTGCAGTGCAGAGAGACAGGGA. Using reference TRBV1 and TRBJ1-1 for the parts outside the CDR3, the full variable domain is VTLLEQNPRWRLVPRGQAVNLRCILKNSQYPWMSWYQQDLQKQLQWLFTLRSPGDKEVKSLPGADYLATRVTDTELRLQVANMSQGRTLYCTCSAERQGEVFFGKGTRLTVV.

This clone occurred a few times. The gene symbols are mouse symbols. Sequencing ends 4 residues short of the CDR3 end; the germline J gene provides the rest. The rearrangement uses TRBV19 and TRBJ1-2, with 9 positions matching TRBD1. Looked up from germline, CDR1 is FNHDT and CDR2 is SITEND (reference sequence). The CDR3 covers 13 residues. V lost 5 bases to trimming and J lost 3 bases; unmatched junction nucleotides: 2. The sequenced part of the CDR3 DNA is TGTGCCAGCAGGGACAGGGGATACTCC. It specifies CASRDRGYS. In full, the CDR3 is CASRDRGYSDYTF.

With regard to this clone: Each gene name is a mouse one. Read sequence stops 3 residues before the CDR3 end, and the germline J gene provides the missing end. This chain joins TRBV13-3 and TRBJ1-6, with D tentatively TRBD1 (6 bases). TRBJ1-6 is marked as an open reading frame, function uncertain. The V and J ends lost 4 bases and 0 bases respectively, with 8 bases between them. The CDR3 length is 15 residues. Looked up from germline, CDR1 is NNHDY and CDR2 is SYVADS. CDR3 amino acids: CASSPGHSYNSPLYF. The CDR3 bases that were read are TGTGCCAGCAGTCCGGGACATTCCTATAATTCGCCC.

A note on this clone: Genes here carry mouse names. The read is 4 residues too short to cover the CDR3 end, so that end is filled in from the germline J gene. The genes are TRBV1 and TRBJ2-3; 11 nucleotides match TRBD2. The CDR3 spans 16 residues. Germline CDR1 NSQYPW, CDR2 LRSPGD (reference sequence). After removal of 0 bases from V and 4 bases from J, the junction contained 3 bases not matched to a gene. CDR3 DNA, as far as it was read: TGCACCTGCAGTGCAGAACTGGGGGGGCGCACAGAA. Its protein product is CTCSAELGGRTE. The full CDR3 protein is CTCSAELGGRTETLYF.

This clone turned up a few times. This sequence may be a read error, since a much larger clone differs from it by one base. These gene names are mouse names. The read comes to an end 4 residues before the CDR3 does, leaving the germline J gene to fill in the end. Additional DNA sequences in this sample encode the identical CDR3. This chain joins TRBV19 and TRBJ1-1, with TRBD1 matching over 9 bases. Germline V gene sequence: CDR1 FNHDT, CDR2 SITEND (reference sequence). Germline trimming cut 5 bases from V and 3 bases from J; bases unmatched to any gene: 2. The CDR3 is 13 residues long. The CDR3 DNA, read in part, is TGTGCCAGCAGCCGGACAGGGGACACA. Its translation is CASSRTGDT. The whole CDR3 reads CASSRTGDTEVFF.

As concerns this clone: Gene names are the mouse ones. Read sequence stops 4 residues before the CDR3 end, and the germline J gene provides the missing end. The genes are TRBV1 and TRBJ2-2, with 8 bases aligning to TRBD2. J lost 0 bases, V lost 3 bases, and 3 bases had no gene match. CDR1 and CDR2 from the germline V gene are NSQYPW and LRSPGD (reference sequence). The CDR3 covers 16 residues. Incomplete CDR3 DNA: TGCACCTGCAGTGCCTGGGGGGTCGCAAACACCGGG. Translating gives CTCSAWGVANTG. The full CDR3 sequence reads CTCSAWGVANTGQLYF.

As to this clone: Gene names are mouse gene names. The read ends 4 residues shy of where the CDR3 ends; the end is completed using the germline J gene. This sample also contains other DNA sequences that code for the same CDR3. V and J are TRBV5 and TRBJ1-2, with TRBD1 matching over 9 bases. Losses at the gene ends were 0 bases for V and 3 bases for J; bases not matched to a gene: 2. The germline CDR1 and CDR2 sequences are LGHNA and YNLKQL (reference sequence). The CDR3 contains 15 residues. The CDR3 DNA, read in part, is TGTGCCAGCAGCCAAGACGGGACAGGGTACTCC. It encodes CASSQDGTGYS. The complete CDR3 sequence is CASSQDGTGYSDYTF.

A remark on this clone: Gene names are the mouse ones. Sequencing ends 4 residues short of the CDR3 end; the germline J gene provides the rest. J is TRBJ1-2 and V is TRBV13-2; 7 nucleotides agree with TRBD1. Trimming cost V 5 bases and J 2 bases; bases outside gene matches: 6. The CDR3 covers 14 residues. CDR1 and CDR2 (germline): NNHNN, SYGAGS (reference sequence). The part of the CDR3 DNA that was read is TGTGCCAGCGGGCAGGGGGGGGGCAACTCC. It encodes CASGQGGGNS. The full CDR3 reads CASGQGGGNSDYTF.

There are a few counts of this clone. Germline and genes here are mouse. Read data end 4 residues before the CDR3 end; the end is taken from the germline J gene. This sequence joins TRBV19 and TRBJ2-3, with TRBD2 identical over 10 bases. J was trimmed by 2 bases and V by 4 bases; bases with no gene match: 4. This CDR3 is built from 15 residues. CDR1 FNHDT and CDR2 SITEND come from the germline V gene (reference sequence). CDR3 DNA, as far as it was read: TGTGCCAGCAGTCCCTGGGGGGGCGTTGCAGAA. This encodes CASSPWGGVAE. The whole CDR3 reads CASSPWGGVAETLYF.

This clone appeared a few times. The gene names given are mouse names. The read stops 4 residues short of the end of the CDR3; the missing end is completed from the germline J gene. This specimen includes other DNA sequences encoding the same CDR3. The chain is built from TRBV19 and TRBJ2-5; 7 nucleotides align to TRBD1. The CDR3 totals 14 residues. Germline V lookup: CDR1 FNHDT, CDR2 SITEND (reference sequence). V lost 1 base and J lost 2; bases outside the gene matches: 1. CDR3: CASSIPGGQDTQYF. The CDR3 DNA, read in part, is TGTGCCAGCAGTATACCAGGGGGCCAAGAC.

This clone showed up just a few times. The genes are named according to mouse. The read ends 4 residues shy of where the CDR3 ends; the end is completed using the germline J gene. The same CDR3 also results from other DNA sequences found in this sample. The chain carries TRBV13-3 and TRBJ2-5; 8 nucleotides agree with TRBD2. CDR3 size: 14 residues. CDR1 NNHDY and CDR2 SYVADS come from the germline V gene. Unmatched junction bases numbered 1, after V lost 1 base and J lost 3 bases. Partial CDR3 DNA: TGTGCCAGCAGTGATTGGGGGGGTCAAGAC. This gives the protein CASSDWGGQD. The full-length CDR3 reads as CASSDWGGQDTQYF.

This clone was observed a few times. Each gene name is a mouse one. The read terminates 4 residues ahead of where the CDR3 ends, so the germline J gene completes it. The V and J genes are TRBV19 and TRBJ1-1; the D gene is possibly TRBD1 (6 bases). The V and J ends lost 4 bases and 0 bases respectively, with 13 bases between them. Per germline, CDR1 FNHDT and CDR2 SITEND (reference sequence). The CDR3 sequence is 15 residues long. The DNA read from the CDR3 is TGTGCCAGCAGTCCCGGGACAACAGCAAACACA. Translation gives CASSPGTTANT. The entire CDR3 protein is CASSPGTTANTEVFF.

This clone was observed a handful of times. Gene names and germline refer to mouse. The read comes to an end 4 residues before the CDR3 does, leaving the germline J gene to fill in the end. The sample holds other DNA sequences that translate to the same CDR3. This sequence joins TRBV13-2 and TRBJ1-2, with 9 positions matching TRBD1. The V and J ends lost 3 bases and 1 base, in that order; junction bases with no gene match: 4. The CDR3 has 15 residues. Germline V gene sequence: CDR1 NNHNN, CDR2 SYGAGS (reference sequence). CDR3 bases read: TGTGCCAGCGGTGGGCCGGGACAGGGAAACTCC. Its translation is CASGGPGQGNS. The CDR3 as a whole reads CASGGPGQGNSDYTF.